This T cell receptor beta chain was observed in a study of metastatic and nonmetastatic thyroid tumors. V dropped 0 bases and J dropped 1; count of bases not matched to a gene: 1. Germline-derived CDR1 and CDR2 are LGHNA and YNFKEQ. The CDR3 has 16 residues. With MiXCR, TCRdb called clones anew from the PCR reads. This table has thousands of clones, about 30% appearing once. The entire patient cohort was treatment-naive prior to thyroid surgery. The sample taken for sequencing was tumor tissue. This sequence was found in a female donor with papillary thyroid cancer or a benign thyroid nodule (not recorded which). Some clones in this sample may be carry-over from other donors' samples. The chain links TRBV4-2 to TRBJ2-7, with TRBD2 matching over 12 bases. The CDR3 DNA follows: TGTGCCAGCAGCCAAGAACTAGCGGGAGGATCCTACGAGCAGTACTTC. This encodes CASSQELAGGSYEQYF.